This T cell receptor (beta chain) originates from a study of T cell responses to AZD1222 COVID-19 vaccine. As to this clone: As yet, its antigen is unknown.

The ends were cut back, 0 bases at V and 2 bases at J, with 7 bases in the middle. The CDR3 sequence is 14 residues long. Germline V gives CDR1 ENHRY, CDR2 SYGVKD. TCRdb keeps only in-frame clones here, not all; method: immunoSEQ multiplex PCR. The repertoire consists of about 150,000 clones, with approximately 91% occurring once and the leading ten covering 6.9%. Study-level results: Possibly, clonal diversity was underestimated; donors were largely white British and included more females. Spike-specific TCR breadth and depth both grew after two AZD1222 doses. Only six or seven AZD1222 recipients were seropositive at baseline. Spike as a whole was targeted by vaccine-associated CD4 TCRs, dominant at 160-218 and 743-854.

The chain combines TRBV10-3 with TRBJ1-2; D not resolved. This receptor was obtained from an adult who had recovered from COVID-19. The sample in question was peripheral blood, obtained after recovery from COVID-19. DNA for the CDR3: TGTGCCATCAGTGAGTCGGTAAGGAACTATGGCTACACCTTC. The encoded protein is CAISESVRNYGYTF.